These 8 T cell receptor beta chains were all obtained from the same sample, sequenced in a study of OX40 agonist ivuxolimab in advanced cancers. Produced via immunoSEQ multiplex PCR; TCRdb's table is partial and in-frame only. The top ten hold 0.69% of the sample, which has about 80,000 clones, 90% seen once. The sequencing here drew on CD4+ or CD8+ T cells sorted from blood, taken in a trial of the OX40 agonist ivuxolimab. These receptors all stem from an adult with an advanced solid tumor such as melanoma, head and neck, liver or kidney cancer.

The rearrangement uses TRBV18 and TRBJ2-5, with D tentatively TRBD1 or TRBD2 (5 bases each). V gave up 2 bases and J gave up 1 base, with 14 bases separating them. The CDR3 spans 16 residues. Per germline, CDR1 KGHSH and CDR2 LQKENI. CDR3 DNA sequence: TGTGCCAGCTCACCAGTCCAGGGAGTCACCCAAGAGACCCAGTACTTC. Residues: CASSPVQGVTQETQYF.

The chain has TRBV14 and TRBJ1-2, with D perhaps matching TRBD1 (6 bases). Looked up from germline, CDR1 is SGHDN and CDR2 is FVKESK. Between the trimmed V and J ends, which lost 1 base and 4 bases, there was a span of 19 bases. This CDR3 has 17 amino acids. The CDR3 DNA follows: TGTGCCAGCAGCCAAGCTTTGGGACATATGGAGGGCTATGGCTACACCTTC. Its protein product is CASSQALGHMEGYGYTF.

The chain has TRBV6-5 and TRBJ1-1; D is ambiguous. The germline V gene has CDR1 MNHEY and CDR2 SVGAGI. This CDR3 has 11 residues. Trimming stripped 7 bases from V and 1 base from J, with 4 bases between. The CDR3 reads CASIKNTEAFF. In nucleotides, the CDR3 is TGTGCCAGCATCAAGAACACTGAAGCTTTCTTT.

The chain combines TRBV6-5 with TRBJ1-1; D remains ambiguous. Germline V gene data show CDR1 as MNHEY and CDR2 as SVGAGI. CDR3 length equals 13 residues. The V and J ends lost 7 bases and 0 bases respectively, with 9 bases between them. CDR3 sequence (DNA): TGTGCCAGCAAAGCCCGGATGAACACTGAAGCTTTCTTT. As protein: CASKARMNTEAFF.

CDR3 in DNA: TGTGCCAGCAGCTTGGCGACAGGGGCGGTTGAAAAACTGTTTTTT. Amino acids: CASSLATGAVEKLFF. The chain couples TRBV7-9 to TRBJ1-4, with TRBD1 matching 8 bases. V lost 3 bases to trimming and J lost 7 bases; unmatched junction nucleotides: 7. The CDR3 contains 15 residues. The germline gives CDR1 SEHNR, CDR2 FQNEAQ (reference sequence).

The V call is TRBV11-2, the J call TRBJ2-7; a weak D match, TRBD1 (6 bases). This CDR3 has 15 residues. CDR1 and CDR2 (germline): SGHAT, FQNNGV. V shed 1 base and J shed 4 bases, with 14 bases lying between them. The CDR3 bases are TGTGCCAGCAGCTTAGTCTCGACAGGATATTACGAGCAGTACTTC. This encodes CASSLVSTGYYEQYF.

The gene calls are TRBV7-8 and TRBJ1-5; D gene ambiguous. CDR3 length equals 16 residues. Trimming pared 2 bases from V and 0 bases from J, leaving 11 bases between. The germline V gene has CDR1 SGHVS and CDR2 FQNEAQ. The CDR3 coding sequence is TGTGCCAGCAGCTTATCTACAATTTATAGCAATCAGCCCCAGCATTTT. It is translated as CASSLSTIYSNQPQHF.

This sequence joins TRBV4-3 and TRBJ2-1; D might be TRBD2 (6 bases). Trimming shortened V by 4 bases and J by 9 bases, and 28 bases separated the two germline ends. Germline V gives CDR1 LGHNA, CDR2 YSLEER. The CDR3 has 18 residues. The CDR3 region is CASSRDSGSGVGSGEQFF. The CDR3 nucleotides are TGCGCCAGCAGCCGGGATAGTGGTAGCGGAGTGGGTTCCGGTGAGCAGTTCTTC.